The 5 T cell receptor beta chains reported below all come from one sample, sequenced in a study of metastatic and nonmetastatic thyroid tumors. Via MiXCR, TCRdb re-called the PCR reads. The sample records some 8,800 clones, approximately 44% being singletons. Thyroid surgery was performed in patients who had received no treatment beforehand. Sequenced material: tumor tissue. These receptors all come from a male donor with papillary thyroid cancer or a benign thyroid nodule (not recorded which). Some clones in this sample may be carry-over from other donors' samples.

V and J are TRBV20-1 and TRBJ2-1; D not certain. The CDR3 spans 13 residues. Germline loops: CDR1 DFQATT, CDR2 SNEGSKA (reference sequence). V lost 6 bases and J lost 7, with 16 bases in between. The chain's CDR3 is CSAKVRCRNEQFF. CDR3 bases: TGCAGTGCCAAGGTGAGGTGTAGGAATGAGCAGTTCTTC.

This clone was recorded a few times. CDR3 coding DNA: TGTGCCAGCAGTGACTCTGCAGGGGACACCGGGGAGCTGTTTTTT. This sequence encodes CASSDSAGDTGELFF. The gene calls are TRBV6-4 and TRBJ2-2, with D possibly matching TRBD1 (6 bases). V lost 0 bases and J lost 3, with 8 bases in between. Germline V gene lookup returns CDR1 MRHNA and CDR2 SNTAGT. This CDR3 is built from 15 residues.

This chain uses TRBV6-5 with TRBJ2-1, with D perhaps given as TRBD1 or TRBD2 (5 bases each). V lost 5 bases and J 5 bases, leaving 25 bases between the germline ends. The V gene's germline CDR1 is MNHEY and CDR2 SVGAGI. CDR3 length equals 18 residues. This CDR3 reads CASSPRAGGALKNNEQFF. The DNA of the CDR3 is TGTGCCAGCAGTCCTCGCGCTGGGGGAGCGCTAAAGAACAATGAGCAGTTCTTC.

By sample fraction, this clone is medium-sized. V and J are TRBV6-2 or TRBV6-3 and TRBJ1-1; possibly TRBD1 for D (6 bases). Trimming shortened V by 9 bases and J by 6 bases, and 14 bases separated the two germline ends. CDR1 and CDR2 from the germline V gene are MNHEY and SVGEGT. CDR3 length equals 12 residues. This chain's CDR3 is CASHLQGPEAFF. CDR3 sequence (DNA): TGTGCCAGTCACCTACAGGGACCTGAAGCTTTCTTT.

In DNA, the CDR3 is TGCAGTGCCACCCGAATCGGGACAGGGAACACTGAAGCTTTCTTT. It is translated as CSATRIGTGNTEAFF. The chain is built from TRBV20-1 and TRBJ1-1, with 8 nucleotides matching TRBD1. V dropped 6 bases and J dropped 1; count of bases not matched to a gene: 10. Germline CDR1 reads DFQATT; CDR2 reads SNEGSKA (reference sequence). The CDR3 sequence is 15 residues long.